This T cell receptor beta chain was identified in a study of beta chain features in type 1 diabetes. Overall study results and limits: People with Type 1 diabetes carried modestly yet significantly shorter TCRB CDR3s in all four CD4+ subsets.

This clone was counted only a few times. Antigen: not known. Expressed TCRB transcripts were sequenced because the entire RNA isolate underwent reverse transcription. Sequenced naive, central memory and regulatory T cell samples produced an average of roughly 3.6 million reads. The table came from immunoSEQ multiplex PCR; TCRdb's copy has only in-frame clones and leaves some out. The data hold 500,000 to 850,000 clones, with over 13% observed a single time. The CDR3 extends over 12 amino acids. Germline lookup yields CDR1 SGHNT and CDR2 YYREEE (reference sequence). The ends were cut back, 4 bases at V and 6 bases at J, with 8 bases in the middle. Post-sort purity exceeded 98% for all sorted populations.

The sequencing sample was made of naive CD4+ T cells from blood. This chain uses TRBV5-4 with TRBJ2-4; D not certain. The sequence was collected from a man aged 18-30 years with type 1 diabetes. CDR3: CASSRPGNIQYF. The CDR3 nucleotides are TGTGCCAGCAGCCGTCCGGGAAACATTCAGTACTTC.